The 21 T cell receptor beta chains below were found in one sample sequenced in a study of T cells in Graves' hyperthyroidism and ophthalmopathy. TCR beta CDR3 region amplification was performed from RNA transcripts. The TCR CDR3 first-round RT-PCR relied on the HTBI primer set. TCRdb reprocessed the multiplex PCR reads with MiXCR, giving one entry per CDR3 protein. The sample carries over 400,000 distinct CDR3 sequences, under 25% recorded once. Sequencing input: blood. Receptors originate from a woman in her seventies with Graves' ophthalmopathy.

This clonotype was seen a handful of times. The chain carries TRBV20-1 and TRBJ1-5, with D maybe TRBD1 (5 bases). This CDR3 comprises 19 residues. The ends were cut back, 6 bases at V and 2 bases at J, with 29 bases in the middle. Germline CDR1 is DFQATT and CDR2 is SNEGSKA (reference sequence). The chain's CDR3 is CSAQKALTGAPLGNQPQHF. CDR3 coding DNA: TGCAGTGCCCAGAAGGCACTCACCGGGGCCCCGTTGGGCAATCAGCCCCAGCATTTT.

The genes are TRBV6-2 or TRBV6-3 and TRBJ2-7, with TRBD2 matching 7 bases. Germline lookup yields CDR1 MNHEY and CDR2 SVGEGT. Trimming took 2 bases from V and 5 from J; bases not matched to a gene: 6. The CDR3 runs to 14 residues. The CDR3 DNA follows: TGTGCCAGCAGTTACCCGGGGAGGGTGAACGAGCAGTACTTC. It specifies CASSYPGRVNEQYF.

About this clonotype: This may be a read error: a much more frequent sequence differs by one nucleotide. V gene TRBV11-2 combines with J gene TRBJ2-1; D is uncertain. The V end lost 0 bases, the J end lost 9 bases, and 15 bases lay between the germline ends. This CDR3 has 15 residues. From germline, CDR1 is SGHAT and CDR2 FQNNGV. This chain's CDR3 is CASSLENSLISEQFF. Written as DNA, the CDR3 is TGTGCCAGCAGCTTAGAGAATAGCCTTATATCTGAGCAGTTCTTC.

This clonotype was seen only a few times. The chain is built from TRBV7-8 and TRBJ1-1; unclear D gene. The CDR3 loop spans 14 amino acids. V was clipped by 4 bases and J by 1 base, with 10 bases between them. Germline CDR1 is SGHVS and CDR2 is FQNEAQ. CDR3 sequence reads: CASSSQVSNTEAFF. The CDR3 DNA is TGTGCCAGCAGCTCCCAAGTGTCGAACACTGAAGCTTTCTTT.

This clonotype was counted a few times. V is TRBV12-3 or TRBV12-4 and J is TRBJ2-3; 9 bases are shared with TRBD1. The junction had 12 bases not matched to a gene; V was cut back by 6 bases and J by 8 bases. The CDR3 length is 15 residues. This CDR3 reads CASSYGQGPRSTQYF. Written as DNA, the CDR3 is TGTGCCAGCAGCTACGGACAGGGGCCTCGGAGTACGCAGTATTTT.

This clonotype was seen a handful of times. This chain uses TRBV28 with TRBJ2-1; TRBD2 might be the D (5 bases). The V end lost 6 bases, the J end lost 10 bases, and 13 bases lay between the germline ends. The germline CDR1 and CDR2 sequences are MDHEN and SYDVKM. The CDR3 is made up of 12 amino acids. The CDR3, as DNA: TGTGCCAGCAGCGGGTGGACTCCCGAGCAGTTCTTC. Its translation is CASSGWTPEQFF.

This clonotype has ten or more counts. The rearrangement links TRBV29-1 to TRBJ2-5, with a possible D match to TRBD2 (5 bases). The V gene's germline CDR1 is SQVTM and CDR2 ANQGSEA. The V and J ends lost 4 bases and 4 bases respectively, with 13 bases between them. CDR3 length equals 13 residues. This CDR3 reads CSVVRLATETQYF. CDR3 coding DNA: TGCAGCGTTGTTCGATTAGCGACAGAGACCCAGTACTTC.

As for this clonotype: This could be a read error, since a much larger clone is one nucleotide away. The chain links TRBV10-3 to TRBJ1-2, with D maybe TRBD1 (6 bases). The CDR3 spans 14 residues. Trimming took off 0 bases at V and 12 bases at J, with 17 bases between the two ends. Per germline, CDR1 ENHRY and CDR2 SYGVKD. The CDR3 protein is CAISESQGYGGHTF. The DNA of the CDR3 is TGTGCCATCAGTGAGTCGCAGGGATATGGGGGCCACACCTTC.

The sample holds a few counts of this clonotype. The chain has TRBV24-1 and TRBJ2-2; unclear D gene. V lost 4 bases and J lost 6, with 11 bases in between. Per germline, CDR1 KGHDR and CDR2 SFDVKD. The CDR3 runs 14 residues. The CDR3 spells CATSDPIRPGELFF. Written as DNA, the CDR3 is TGTGCCACCAGTGACCCCATCCGTCCCGGGGAGCTGTTTTTT.

Notes on this clonotype: One base away lies a much larger clone, so this may be a sequencing read error. The V and J genes are TRBV2 and TRBJ2-1, with 8 bases aligning to TRBD1. This CDR3 has 15 residues. Germline V CDR1 and CDR2: SNHLY, FYNNEI. V lost 8 bases and J lost 5; bases outside the gene matches: 11. The CDR3: CASRSGTGHHNEQFF. The CDR3 DNA reads TGTGCCAGCCGATCCGGGACAGGACACCACAATGAGCAGTTCTTC.

This clonotype was seen a handful of times. The V call is TRBV3-1, the J call TRBJ2-3; a weak D match, TRBD1 (5 bases). Germline V gives CDR1 LGHDT, CDR2 YNNKEL (reference sequence). The CDR3 sequence is 15 residues long. The V gene lost 0 bases and the J gene lost 2 bases, with 9 bases spanning the gap. This CDR3 is CASSQDGHNTDTQYF. The CDR3 DNA follows: TGTGCCAGCAGCCAAGACGGACATAACACAGATACGCAGTATTTT.

This clonotype came up a few times. The chain recombines TRBV7-8 with TRBJ1-5, with 8 nucleotides matching TRBD1. CDR1 is SGHVS and CDR2 is FQNEAQ in the germline V gene. V lost 1 base to trimming and J lost 6 bases; unmatched junction nucleotides: 11. There are 17 residues in the CDR3. The CDR3 reads CASSLGLRQGRFQPQHF. Here the CDR3 DNA reads TGTGCCAGCAGCTTAGGCCTGAGACAGGGGCGATTTCAGCCCCAGCATTTT.

This chain uses TRBV28 with TRBJ1-2, with 7 bases matching TRBD1. From germline, CDR1 is MDHEN and CDR2 SYDVKM. V was clipped by 5 bases and J by 4 bases; unmatched bases: 7. The CDR3 spans 14 residues. The CDR3 here is CASSTGAQPYGYTF. For the CDR3, the DNA is TGTGCCAGCAGTACAGGGGCGCAGCCCTATGGCTACACCTTC.

The sample holds a few counts of this clonotype. The V gene is TRBV11-1, the J gene TRBJ2-3; a weak D match, TRBD1 (6 bases). The CDR3 length is 15 residues. The germline gives CDR1 SGHAT, CDR2 FQDESV (reference sequence). Trimming removed 2 bases from V and 0 bases from J, with 9 bases in between. CDR3 in DNA: TGTGCCAGCAGCTTACAGGGGCTCAGCACAGATACGCAGTATTTT. Its translation is CASSLQGLSTDTQYF.

This rearrangement joins TRBV19 to TRBJ2-6; 8 bases are a match to TRBD1. This CDR3 contains 15 residues. The V gene end was trimmed by 7 bases and the J gene end by 3 bases; junction bases not matched to a gene: 5. From germline, CDR1 is LNHDA and CDR2 SQIVND (reference sequence). CDR3 in amino acids: CASNGQGSGANVLTF. The CDR3, as DNA: TGTGCCAGTAACGGACAGGGCAGTGGGGCCAACGTCCTGACTTTC.

Only a few counts were recorded for this clonotype. The chain is built from TRBV6-2 or TRBV6-3 and TRBJ1-5; possible D gene TRBD1, 5 bases. This CDR3 has 16 amino acids. Germline CDR1 and CDR2: MNHEY and SVGEGT. Trimming took off 0 bases at V and 4 bases at J, with 13 bases between the two ends. CDR3 residues: CASSYSQGSSNQPQHF. The CDR3 bases are TGTGCCAGCAGTTACTCTCAGGGCTCGAGTAATCAGCCCCAGCATTTT.

The rearrangement joins TRBV9 to TRBJ2-1; the match to TRBD2 covers 11 bases. The CDR3 runs 15 residues. The ends lost 2 bases at V and 8 bases at J; junction bases unmatched: 6. Germline V gene data show CDR1 as SGDLS and CDR2 as YYNGEE. CDR3 in amino acids: CASSVNPSGRYEQFF. In nucleotides, the CDR3 is TGTGCCAGCAGCGTGAACCCTAGCGGGAGGTATGAGCAGTTCTTC.

This clonotype was counted between two and nine times. The V call is TRBV5-1, the J call TRBJ1-6, with a tentative D call TRBD1 (6 bases). This CDR3 is 14 amino acids long. The ends were cut back, 4 bases at V and 10 bases at J, with 15 bases in the middle. In germline, CDR1 is SGHRS, CDR2 YFSETQ. CDR3 sequence: CASSPRGAGSPLHF. CDR3 nucleotide sequence: TGCGCCAGCAGCCCCCGGGGGGCCGGATCACCCCTCCACTTT. Together with reference TRBV5-1 and TRBJ1-6, the CDR3 gives the full variable domain: KAGVTQTPRYLIKTRGQQVTLSCSPISGHRSVSWYQQTPGQGLQFLFEYFSETQRNKGNFPGRFSGRQFSNSRSEMNVSTLELGDSALYLCASSPRGAGSPLHFGNGTRLTVT.

The rearrangement joins TRBV30 to TRBJ2-5; 14 bases agree with TRBD2. The CDR3 consists of 13 residues. Germline V gene lookup returns CDR1 GTSNPN and CDR2 SVGIG (reference sequence). Trimming removed 4 bases from V and 13 bases from J; junction bases left unmatched: 8. The DNA of the CDR3 is TGTGCCTGGATCGGGACTAGCGGGAGTAAGGCGTACTTC. As protein: CAWIGTSGSKAYF.

The chain uses TRBV3-1 and TRBJ2-2, with 12 nucleotides matching TRBD1. Germline lookup yields CDR1 LGHDT and CDR2 YNNKEL (reference sequence). The CDR3 is 17 amino acids. V was pared by 5 bases and J by 0 bases, with 4 bases of the junction left unmatched. CDR3 sequence reads: CASSRGTGGANTGELFF. DNA of the CDR3: TGTGCCAGCAGCAGGGGGACAGGGGGCGCGAACACCGGGGAGCTGTTTTTT.

This clonotype was counted only a few times. V usage is TRBV6-2 or TRBV6-3 and J usage is TRBJ2-7, with D possibly TRBD1 on 6 matching bases. V was clipped by 7 bases and J by 0 bases, with 10 bases between them. The CDR3 consists of 13 residues. Germline CDR1 reads MNHEY; CDR2 reads SVGEGT. The CDR3 bases are TGTGCCAGCAATACAGGGATCTCCTACGAGCAGTACTTC. This encodes CASNTGISYEQYF.